A selection of T cell receptor beta chains follows, all from one sample in a study of shared clonotypes between healthy human individuals. The method was immunoSEQ multiplex PCR; TCRdb's version includes in-frame clones alone and lacks a portion of them. The repertoire holds 2,500,000 or so clones, with 80% to 95% as singletons. What was sequenced was naive CD4+ T cells from PBMCs. The origin of the receptors is a man between 18 and 29 years old in good health. Some clones in this sample may be carry-over from other donors' samples. CDR3s include the opening cysteine and the closing phenylalanine or tryptophan. D genes are given only for firm matches. Clone size, where shown, is once, few, many, or a class for clones that have expanded.

J,D,size,V,length,CDR3,DNA
TRBJ1-1,TRBD1,.,TRBV2,15,CASSPQGAMNTEAFF,TGTGCCAGCAGCCCGCAGGGGGCGATGAACACTGAAGCTTTCTTT
TRBJ2-7,TRBD1,.,TRBV27,16,CASSRKGGTGGGEQYF,TGTGCCAGCAGCCGAAAAGGCGGGACAGGGGGCGGCGAGCAGTACTTC
TRBJ2-7,.,.,TRBV6-4,10,CASRDYEQYF,TGTGCCAGCAGGGATTACGAGCAGTACTTC
TRBJ1-1,.,.,TRBV11-3,14,CASSLHAGTGEAFF,TGTGCCAGCAGCTTGCACGCCGGGACTGGCGAAGCTTTCTTT
TRBJ2-5,TRBD2,.,TRBV6-1,15,CASRGFSGGEETQYF,TGTGCCAGCAGGGGATTTAGCGGGGGGGAAGAGACCCAGTACTTC
TRBJ1-1,.,.,TRBV6-5,15,CASSYVGQSDTEAFF,TGTGCCAGCAGTTACGTCGGACAGTCGGACACTGAAGCTTTCTTT
TRBJ1-4,.,.,TRBV19,15,CASSISRGTNEKLFF,TGTGCCAGTAGTATAAGCAGGGGAACTAATGAAAAACTGTTTTTT
TRBJ1-2,.,.,TRBV28,11,CASGGLYGYTF,TGTGCCAGCGGAGGGCTCTATGGCTACACCTTC
TRBJ2-7,.,.,TRBV27,14,CASSLSEPSDSPHF,TGTGCCAGCAGTTTATCCGAGCCTTCGGACAGTCCTCACTTC
TRBJ2-3,.,.,TRBV7-9,14,CASSSISGTDTQYF,TGTGCCAGCAGCTCAATTAGCGGCACAGATACGCAGTATTTT
TRBJ2-3,.,.,TRBV30,14,CAWRTAGSPDTQYF,TGTGCCTGGAGAACGGCAGGGTCCCCAGATACGCAGTATTTT
TRBJ2-1,.,.,TRBV15,19,CATSRVRGRGSRSYNEQFF,TGTGCCACCAGCAGAGTTCGGGGGCGCGGGTCCCGAAGCTACAATGAGCAGTTCTTC
TRBJ1-1,.,.,TRBV5-5,15,CASSKRTTPEGEAFF,TGTGCCAGCAGCAAGCGGACAACCCCGGAGGGTGAAGCTTTCTTT
TRBJ1-4,TRBD1,.,TRBV7-8,16,CASSSYPGGYTEKLFF,TGTGCCAGCAGCTCCTACCCAGGGGGATATACTGAAAAACTGTTTTTT
TRBJ2-7,TRBD1,.,TRBV30,14,CAWSVNRGSYEQYF,TGTGCCTGGAGTGTTAACAGGGGGTCCTACGAGCAGTACTTC
TRBJ1-1,TRBD1,.,TRBV6-5,13,CASRGQENTEAFF,TGTGCCAGCAGAGGACAGGAGAACACTGAAGCTTTCTTT
TRBJ1-5,TRBD1,.,TRBV18,15,CASSPGTGGSQPQHF,TGTGCCAGCTCACCCGGGACAGGGGGAAGTCAGCCCCAGCATTTT
TRBJ1-5,.,.,TRBV14,13,CASSQDGNQPQHF,TGTGCCAGCAGCCAAGATGGGAATCAGCCCCAGCATTTT
TRBJ2-2,.,.,TRBV5-1,11,CASSVGGELFF,TGCGCCAGCTCGGTCGGCGGGGAGCTGTTTTTT
TRBJ2-7,TRBD2,.,TRBV29-1,14,CSVRTSGKLYEQYF,TGCAGCGTACGGACTAGCGGGAAACTTTACGAGCAGTACTTC
TRBJ1-2,TRBD1,.,TRBV5-4,15,CASSSLQGVNYGYTF,TGTGCCAGCAGCTCATTGCAGGGGGTAAACTATGGCTACACCTTC
TRBJ2-2,.,.,TRBV5-1,14,CASSLLAGTGELFF,TGCGCCAGCAGCTTGTTGGCCGGGACCGGGGAGCTGTTTTTT
TRBJ1-1,.,once,TRBV6-6,14,CASSSREKNTEAFF,TGTGCCAGCAGTAGCAGGGAAAAGAACACTGAAGCTTTCTTT
TRBJ2-7,.,few,TRBV7-9,11,CASSLGFGQYF,TGTGCCAGCAGCTTAGGGTTTGGGCAGTACTTC
TRBJ1-2,.,.,TRBV7-2,15,CASSLGHVGNYGYTF,TGTGCCAGCAGCTTAGGACATGTCGGAAATTATGGCTACACCTTC
TRBJ1-5,TRBD1,.,TRBV7-9,13,CASSRDSNQPQHF,TGTGCCAGCAGCCGGGACAGTAATCAGCCCCAGCATTTT
TRBJ1-1,.,.,TRBV27,14,CASALLKGGTEAFF,TGTGCCAGCGCCCTCCTTAAAGGCGGGACTGAAGCTTTCTTT
TRBJ2-1,.,.,TRBV28,12,CASKSYYNEQFF,TGTGCCAGCAAGTCGTACTACAATGAGCAGTTCTTC
TRBJ2-5,TRBD1,.,TRBV5-4,15,CASSSKGALQETQYF,TGTGCCAGCAGCTCGAAGGGGGCGCTTCAAGAGACCCAGTACTTC
TRBJ2-3,TRBD2,.,TRBV28,16,CASSQGGALSTDTQYF,TGTGCCAGCAGTCAGGGAGGGGCTCTTAGCACAGATACGCAGTATTTT
TRBJ2-7,.,.,TRBV7-2,13,CASSLGGFDEQYF,TGTGCCAGCAGCTTAGGGGGGTTCGACGAGCAGTACTTC